These 23 T cell receptor beta chains came from one sample sequenced in a study of T cell clusters in autoimmune cytopenias (dated by TCRdb to the late 2010s). Each sample's TRB amplification started from 200 to 300 ng of peripheral blood genomic DNA, which corresponds to around 36,000 genome equivalents. Data came from an Illumina MiSeq. TRB rearrangements were amplified by multiplex PCR using a touch-down protocol with TRB-A and TRB-B primer pools mixed in one tube. After the reads were reprocessed by TCRdb, one entry was made per CDR3 protein sequence, with no DNA. This sample's table contains about 1,900 distinct CDR3 sequences. The biggest ten clones account for about 35% of the sample. Specimen: peripheral blood. These receptors were taken from a human donor with an autoimmune cytopenia, with autoimmune hepatitis or in good health (not recorded which).

According to its frequency, this clonotype is medium-sized. The chain links TRBV30 to TRBJ1-4. The CDR3 covers 14 residues. The germline gives CDR1 GTSNPN, CDR2 SVGIG (reference sequence). The CDR3 region is CAWSVLGGNEKLFF.

This clonotype registers medium-sized (0.01 to 0.1%) by frequency. The CDR3: CSVIGGRSKSPEAFF. The chain combines TRBV29-1 with TRBJ1-1. The V gene's germline CDR1 is SQVTM and CDR2 ANQGSEA. This CDR3 is built from 15 residues.

V gene TRBV18 combines with J gene TRBJ1-5; TCRdb's D call of TRBD1 is untestable without DNA. CDR1 and CDR2 (germline): KGHSH, LQKENI. CDR3 size: 15 residues. CDR3 sequence: CASSPGGPLYQPQHF.

This clonotype registers medium-sized by frequency. The chain employs TRBV6-5 and TRBJ2-2; TCRdb reports TRBD1, a call that lacks DNA to check it against. The CDR3 covers 14 residues. Germline CDR1 reads MNHEY; CDR2 reads SVGAGI. The CDR3 region is CAGRQGKYTGELFF.

This clonotype is called medium-sized based on its frequency. The genes are TRBV4-1 and TRBJ1-2; the TCRdb call, TRBD1, lacks DNA for checking. The CDR3 spans 15 residues. Germline V CDR1 and CDR2: MGHRA, YSYEKL. The chain's CDR3 is CASSQGGSLTYGYTF.

Considering frequency, this clonotype is medium-sized. The gene calls are TRBV19 and TRBJ2-7; TCRdb names TRBD1, which stays unverified in the absence of DNA. The CDR3 is 14 residues long. CDR1 is LNHDA and CDR2 is SQIVND in the germline V gene (reference sequence). The CDR3 loop is CASSIPGKGYEQYF.

Its frequency marks this clonotype as medium-sized. This chain joins TRBV27 and TRBJ2-6; TCRdb indicates TRBD2, and absent DNA this call remains unverified. Germline V CDR1 and CDR2: MNHEY, SMNVEV (reference sequence). CDR3 length: 18 residues. CDR3 region: CASSLWGGGYSGANVLTF.

This chain links TRBV5-5 with TRBJ2-1. This CDR3 has 15 amino acids. Germline values: CDR1 SGHKS, CDR2 YYEKEE (reference sequence). This chain's CDR3 is CASVIGEHSYNEQFF.

Measured by frequency, this clonotype is medium-sized (0.01 to 0.1%). This chain links TRBV27 with TRBJ2-1. CDR3 length: 15 amino acids. Looked up from germline, CDR1 is MNHEY and CDR2 is SMNVEV (reference sequence). CDR3 residues: CASSLNSFSYNEQFF.

According to its frequency, this clonotype is medium-sized (0.01 to 0.1%). This sequence joins TRBV30 and TRBJ2-2; TCRdb outputs TRBD1, but without DNA this stays unchecked. The CDR3 consists of 13 residues. The germline V gene encodes CDR1 GTSNPN and CDR2 SVGIG (reference sequence). CDR3 sequence reads: CASTQENTGELFF.

Considering frequency, this clonotype is medium-sized. This sequence joins TRBV7-6 and TRBJ2-2. Germline V gives CDR1 SGHVS, CDR2 FNYEAQ. CDR3 length equals 15 residues. The CDR3 region is CASSLGTGNTGELFF. The full variable domain, in which reference TRBV7-6 and TRBJ2-2 provide the parts outside the CDR3, is GAGVSQSPRYKVTKRGQDVALRCDPISGHVSLYWYRQALGQGPEFLTYFNYEAQQDKSGLPNDRFSAERPEGSISTLTIQRTEQRDSAMYRCASSLGTGNTGELFFGEGSRLTVL.

By frequency, this clonotype is medium-sized. The chain carries TRBV29-1 and TRBJ1-2. Germline assignment: CDR1 SQVTM and CDR2 ANQGSEA. This CDR3 contains 12 residues. CDR3: CSVRVVRYGYTF.

V is TRBV6-2 or TRBV6-3 and J is TRBJ1-5. The CDR3 length is 18 residues. Germline CDR1 MNHEY, CDR2 SVGEGT. Here the CDR3 reads CASRPLPGRTYSNQPQHF.

This clonotype shows up as medium-sized by frequency. The chain has TRBV29-1 and TRBJ2-2; as DNA is missing, the TRBD1 call by TCRdb cannot be tested. There are 13 residues in the CDR3. In germline, CDR1 is SQVTM, CDR2 ANQGSEA. This CDR3 is CSGGTGGTGELFF.

This clonotype counts as medium-sized by frequency. This chain connects TRBV7-6 to TRBJ2-7; TCRdb proposes TRBD1, but this gene call is untestable without DNA. The CDR3 runs 15 residues. Germline V gene lookup returns CDR1 SGHVS and CDR2 FNYEAQ. The CDR3 sequence: CASSSLAGAGYEQYF.

This clonotype is medium-sized (0.01 to 0.1%) by frequency. The chain carries TRBV6-1 and TRBJ1-5. CDR1 and CDR2 from the germline V gene are MNHNS and SASEGT. The CDR3 is 15 amino acids. The CDR3 loop reads CASSDRFYSNQPQHF.

Its frequency marks this clonotype as medium-sized. The V call is TRBV27, the J call TRBJ2-5; TCRdb's D call of TRBD1 is untestable without DNA. This CDR3 has 16 amino acids. Germline V gene data show CDR1 as MNHEY and CDR2 as SMNVEV (reference sequence). The CDR3 loop reads CASRRGQGVEWETQYF.

By frequency, this clonotype is medium-sized. This chain uses TRBV29-1 with TRBJ1-1. The V gene's germline CDR1 is SQVTM and CDR2 ANQGSEA. The CDR3 is 16 amino acids. The CDR3: CSVKAEKRERNTEAFF.

By frequency, this clonotype registers medium-sized. V and J are TRBV11-3 and TRBJ2-2; TCRdb names TRBD1, which stays unverified in the absence of DNA. Germline V gene lookup returns CDR1 SGHNT and CDR2 YENEEA. This CDR3 region has 13 residues. The CDR3: CASSTRQSGELFF.

This clonotype is deemed medium-sized by its frequency. The chain carries TRBV7-9 and TRBJ2-6; TCRdb designates TRBD1, a call that cannot be tested without DNA. This CDR3 comprises 15 residues. Germline loops: CDR1 SEHNR, CDR2 FQNEAQ (reference sequence). The CDR3 spells CASLRGQSGANVLTF.

By frequency, this clonotype registers medium-sized. This chain joins TRBV12-3 or TRBV12-4 and TRBJ2-7; TCRdb's D call, TRBD2, is unchecked because there is no DNA. The CDR3 runs to 13 residues. CDR3 loop: CASSFWRRDEQYF.

V gene TRBV30 combines with J gene TRBJ2-3; checking the TCRdb D call of TRBD2 is not possible without DNA. This CDR3 is 21 amino acids long. In germline, CDR1 is GTSNPN, CDR2 SVGIG (reference sequence). The CDR3 here is CAWSVMAGASGRAQGTDTQYF.

This clonotype counts as medium-sized (0.01 to 0.1%) by frequency. V usage is TRBV5-5 and J usage is TRBJ2-5. The length of the CDR3 is 15 residues. Germline lookup yields CDR1 SGHKS and CDR2 YYEKEE (reference sequence). CDR3 sequence: CASSLSPRRQETQYF. Full variable domain (remainder filled in from reference TRBV5-5 and TRBJ2-5): DAGVTQSPTHLIKTRGQQVTLRCSPISGHKSVSWYQQVLGQGPQFIFQYYEKEERGRGNFPDRFSARQFPNYSSELNVNALLLGDSALYLCASSLSPRRQETQYFGPGTRLLVL.